A selection of T cell receptor beta chains follows, all from one sample in a study of blood T cell repertoires in COVID-19. This table comes from immunoSEQ multiplex PCR, and its TCRdb copy is limited to in-frame clones, with some not included. The sample contains around 240,000 clones, roughly 85% of which appear only once. The sample consisted of PBMCs or T cells enriched from blood (not recorded which). These receptors all stem from a woman between 45 and 60 years old who had recovered from COVID-19. The CDR3 runs from the conserved cysteine through the conserved F or W. The D gene is left open where the match is weak. For some rows the clone size is stated as once, few or many, or as a class when expanded; others skip it.

>TRBJ2-7|-|TRBV7-2|-
CASSSLSSYEQYF
TGTGCCAGCAGCTCACTGAGCTCCTACGAGCAGTACTTC
>TRBJ2-5|-|TRBV7-9|-
CASSIKETQYF
TGTGCCAGCAGCATAAAAGAGACCCAGTACTTC
>TRBJ1-4|once|TRBV5-4|-
CASSLDRGASLNEKLFF
TGTGCCAGCAGCTTGGACCGGGGGGCAAGCCTTAATGAAAAACTGTTTTTT
>TRBJ2-5|few|TRBV2|-
CASSVFQLQETQYF
TGTGCCAGCAGTGTCTTTCAACTCCAAGAGACCCAGTACTTC
>TRBJ2-7|-|TRBV11-2|-
CASSLVARYEQYF
TGTGCCAGCAGCTTAGTAGCCAGATACGAGCAGTACTTC
>TRBJ2-1|-|TRBV5-1|-
CASSLARQGSFYEQFF
TGCGCCAGCAGCTTGGCTCGGCAGGGAAGTTTCTATGAGCAGTTCTTC
>TRBJ1-3|-|TRBV3-1/TRBV3-2|TRBD1
CASSQVRGRAGNTIYF
TGTGCCAGCAGCCAAGTCAGGGGGCGAGCTGGAAACACCATATATTTT
>TRBJ1-2|-|TRBV27|-
CASSLDRFLYGYTF
TGTGCCAGCAGTCTTGACAGGTTCCTCTATGGCTACACCTTC
>TRBJ1-4|-|TRBV2|-
CASNRETPNEKLFF
TGTGCCAGCAATCGTGAGACACCTAATGAAAAACTGTTTTTT
>TRBJ2-7|few|TRBV10-3|TRBD2
CAISEWREGHDEQYF
TGTGCCATCAGTGAGTGGCGGGAGGGCCATGACGAGCAGTACTTC
>TRBJ2-7|-|TRBV4-1|-
CASSPNEASQTYEQYF
TGCGCCAGCAGCCCTAATGAGGCGAGTCAAACCTACGAGCAGTACTTC
>TRBJ1-1|once|TRBV2|TRBD1
CASSGTGGSNTEAFF
TGTGCCAGCAGTGGTACAGGGGGCAGTAACACTGAAGCTTTCTTT
>TRBJ1-1|-|TRBV6-5|-
CASSYLDFTEAFF
TGTGCCAGCAGTTACCTAGATTTCACTGAAGCTTTCTTT
>TRBJ1-6|-|TRBV4-1|-
CASSQDPRAQAGSPLHF
TGCGCCAGCAGCCAAGATCCCCGAGCACAGGCTGGTTCACCCCTCCACTTT
>TRBJ2-7|-|TRBV19|-
CASSPVLGELAYEQYF
TGTGCCAGTAGTCCAGTCCTTGGGGAGTTAGCCTACGAGCAGTACTTC
>TRBJ2-1|-|TRBV27|-
CASALRNEQFF
TGTGCCAGCGCTCTTAGAAATGAGCAGTTCTTC
>TRBJ1-3|-|TRBV24-1|TRBD1
CATSDSRQGGNTIYF
TGTGCCACCAGTGATTCGAGACAGGGGGGAAACACCATATATTTT
>TRBJ2-2|-|TRBV6-5|TRBD2
CASSPLAGTGELFF
TGTGCCAGCAGTCCCCTAGCGGGCACCGGGGAGCTGTTTTTT
>TRBJ2-3|-|TRBV28|TRBD2
CASSSWTSLGLNTQYF
TGTGCCAGCAGTTCCTGGACTAGCCTAGGTTTGAATACGCAGTATTTT
>TRBJ2-5|-|TRBV2|TRBD1
CASRTGGRGQETQYF
TGTGCCAGCAGGACAGGGGGACGGGGCCAAGAGACCCAGTACTTC
>TRBJ2-1|-|TRBV27|-
CASSIIANPSYNEQFF
TGTGCCAGCAGTATTATAGCGAATCCATCCTATAATGAGCAGTTCTTC
>TRBJ2-5|-|TRBV9|TRBD2
CASSVSLAGASETQYF
TGTGCCAGCAGCGTATCCCTAGCGGGAGCTTCTGAGACCCAGTACTTC
>TRBJ2-1|-|TRBV12-3/TRBV12-4|-
CASSWRNEQFF
TGTGCCAGCAGCTGGAGGAATGAGCAGTTCTTC
>TRBJ2-2|-|TRBV24-1|TRBD1
CATSDPRTGLNTGELFF
TGTGCCACCAGTGATCCTCGGACAGGGTTGAACACCGGGGAGCTGTTTTTT
>TRBJ2-7|-|TRBV11-2|TRBD1
CASSSRDSSYEQYF
TGTGCCAGCAGCTCCCGGGACAGCTCCTACGAGCAGTACTTC
>TRBJ2-7|-|TRBV11-2|-
CASRQSYEQYF
TGTGCCAGCAGACAGTCCTACGAGCAGTACTTC
>TRBJ1-4|-|TRBV18|-
CASGQTNEKLFF
TGTGCCAGCGGACAGACTAATGAAAAACTGTTTTTT